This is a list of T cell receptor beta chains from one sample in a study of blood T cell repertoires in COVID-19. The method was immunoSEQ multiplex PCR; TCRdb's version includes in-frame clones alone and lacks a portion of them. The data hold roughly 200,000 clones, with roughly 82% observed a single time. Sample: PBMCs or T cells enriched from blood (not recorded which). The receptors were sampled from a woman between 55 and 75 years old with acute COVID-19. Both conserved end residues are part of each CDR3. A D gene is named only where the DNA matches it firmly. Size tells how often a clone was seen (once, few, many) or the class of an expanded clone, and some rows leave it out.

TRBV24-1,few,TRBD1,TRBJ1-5,CATSDLRGPEGPQHF,TGTGCCACCAGTGATTTGAGGGGGCCAGAAGGGCCCCAGCATTTT
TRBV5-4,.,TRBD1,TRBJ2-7,CASSLPTGDPYEQYF,TGTGCCAGCAGCTTACCAACAGGGGACCCCTACGAGCAGTACTTC
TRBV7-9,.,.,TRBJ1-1,CASSFPDTEAFF,TGTGCCAGCAGCTTCCCGGACACTGAAGCTTTCTTT
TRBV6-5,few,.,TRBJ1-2,CASLQNYGYTF,TGTGCCAGCTTGCAGAACTATGGCTACACCTTC
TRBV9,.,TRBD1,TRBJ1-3,CASSVGGTEDGNTIYF,TGTGCCAGCAGCGTAGGAGGGACAGAGGATGGAAACACCATATATTTT
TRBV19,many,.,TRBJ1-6,CASSNYKGNNSPLHF,TGTGCCAGTAGTAATTATAAGGGGAATAATTCACCCCTCCACTTT
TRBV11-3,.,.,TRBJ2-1,CASSSRDYNEQFF,TGTGCCAGCAGCTCTCGGGACTACAATGAGCAGTTCTTC
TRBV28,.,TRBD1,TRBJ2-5,CASSSYLTGGETQYF,TGTGCCAGCAGTTCATACTTGACAGGGGGAGAGACCCAGTACTTC
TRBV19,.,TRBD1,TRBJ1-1,CASSPQGQGRTEAFF,TGTGCCAGTAGTCCCCAGGGACAGGGGCGGACTGAAGCTTTCTTT
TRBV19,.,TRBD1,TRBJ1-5,CASSQGQGVQPQHF,TGTGCCAGTAGTCAGGGACAGGGGGTTCAGCCCCAGCATTTT
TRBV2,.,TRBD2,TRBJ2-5,CASNPGLAGETQYF,TGTGCCAGCAATCCGGGACTAGCAGGGGAGACCCAGTACTTC
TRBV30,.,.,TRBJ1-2,CACSSGYGYTF,TGTGCCTGTTCTTCAGGGTATGGCTACACCTTC
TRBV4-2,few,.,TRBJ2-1,CASSLPGGGGEQFF,TGTGCCAGCAGCCTACCCGGGGGAGGCGGAGAGCAGTTCTTC
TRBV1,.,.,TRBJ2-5,CTSPGERGQETQYF,TGCACCAGCCCCGGGGAGCGGGGACAAGAGACCCAGTACTTC
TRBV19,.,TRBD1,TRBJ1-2,CASIGQGAPYGYTF,TGTGCCAGTATCGGACAGGGGGCACCCTATGGCTACACCTTC
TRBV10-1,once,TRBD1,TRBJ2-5,CASSESGTGRETQYF,TGCGCCAGCAGTGAGTCGGGGACAGGACGAGAGACCCAGTACTTC
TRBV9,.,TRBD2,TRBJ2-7,CASSLAGDLYEQYF,TGTGCCAGCAGTCTAGCGGGAGACTTGTACGAGCAGTACTTC
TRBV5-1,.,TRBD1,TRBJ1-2,CASSFDTGGSGYTF,TGCGCCAGCAGTTTCGATACAGGGGGCAGTGGCTACACCTTC
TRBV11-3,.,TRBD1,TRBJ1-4,CASSWTGGLEKLFF,TGTGCCAGCAGCTGGACAGGAGGATTAGAAAAACTGTTTTTT
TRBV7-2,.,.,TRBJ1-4,CASSLAGGHAEKLFF,TGTGCCAGCAGCTTAGCCGGGGGGCACGCTGAAAAACTGTTTTTT
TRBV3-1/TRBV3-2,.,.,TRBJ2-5,CASSRIQETQYF,TGTGCCAGCAGCCGTATCCAAGAGACCCAGTACTTC
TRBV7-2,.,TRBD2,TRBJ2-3,CASSLRAGGPPDTQYF,TGTGCCAGCAGCTTACGGGCGGGGGGCCCGCCAGATACGCAGTATTTT
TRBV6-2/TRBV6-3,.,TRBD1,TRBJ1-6,CASSQARQGLSPLHF,TGTGCCAGCAGCCAAGCTCGACAGGGACTGTCACCCCTCCACTTT
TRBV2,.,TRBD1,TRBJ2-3,CASRRQGTDTQYF,TGTGCCAGCCGTCGACAGGGAACAGATACGCAGTATTTT